Only a few counts were recorded for the clone carrying this T cell receptor (beta chain). This sample stems from a study of cytomegalovirus exposure and HLA in healthy donors. The junction had 2 bases not matched to a gene; V was cut back by 5 bases and J by 3 bases. The CDR3 runs 14 residues. CDR1 is SGDLS and CDR2 is YYNGEE in the germline V gene. 13 Jbeta primers and 60 Vbeta primers were used for the PCR. The method was immunoSEQ multiplex PCR; TCRdb's version includes in-frame clones alone and lacks a portion of them. Of about 94,000 clones in the sample, around 66% were seen once. V is TRBV9 and J is TRBJ2-3; TRBD2 agrees at 11 bases. The TCR comes from a man aged 25 to 40 in good health and CMV-seronegative. Source material: PBMCs. CDR3 protein: CASSSGGATDTQYF. CDR3 nucleotides: TGTGCCAGCAGTAGCGGGGGGGCAACAGATACGCAGTATTTT.